Included here is one T cell receptor (beta chain) sequence, with context. This entry belongs to a study of human T cells and chemical hapten exposure. Documented time point: patch test 3, about 24 weeks after DPC sensitization. Treatment specified: therapeutic diphenylcyclopropenone sensitization with weekly scalp DPC. Each CDR3 protein is one row after TCRdb ran MiXCR on the RACE reads. The table has under 130,000 distinct CDR3 sequences, less than 45% seen once. The sequenced sample was whole blood, obtained in connection with sensitization to the hapten diphenylcyclopropenone (DPC). The source is a man in his forties or fifties with alopecia areata. Some clones in this sample may be carry-over from other donors' samples.

The CDR3 sequence: CASRLLAGAYNEQFF. In DNA form, the CDR3 reads TGTGCCAGCAGGCTCCTAGCGGGAGCCTACAATGAGCAGTTCTTC. The J gene is TRBJ2-1, the V gene TRBV12-3 or TRBV12-4; 10 bases map to TRBD2. CDR3 length: 15 amino acids. V was pared by 6 bases and J by 2 bases, with 4 bases of the junction left unmatched.